The clone carrying this T cell receptor beta chain was seen ten or more times. Its cognate antigen is unknown. This sample was taken from a study of Graves' ophthalmopathy and Graves' hyperthyroidism. This CDR3 comprises 15 residues. Germline CDR1 and CDR2: SGHTA and FQGNSA. V was pared by 3 bases and J by 7 bases, with 18 bases between. As the template, RNA transcripts were used to amplify TCR beta CDR3 regions. First-round RT-PCR employed HTBI primers, with a second-round multiplex PCR after it. Each CDR3 protein gets one entry after TCRdb re-called the multiplex PCR reads with MiXCR. The sample lists around 1,000,000 distinct CDR3 sequences, about 35% occurring once. Hyperthyroidism patients, aged 18 to 65, were newly diagnosed, under 2 months' duration. No donor had other autoimmune disease, uncontrolled infection, pregnancy or lactation. Findings of the study overall: The model achieved around 67% sensitivity and less than 75% specificity for ophthalmopathy progression. Most clonotypes expanded in thyroid above 0.001 frequency were present in blood too.

What was sequenced was peripheral blood or thyroid tissue (not recorded which). The sequence was obtained from an adult man with Graves' hyperthyroidism. V and J are TRBV7-2 and TRBJ2-5; no definite D call. CDR3 amino acids: CASSFKGSGVVTQYF. DNA for the CDR3: TGTGCCAGCAGCTTTAAGGGCTCAGGTGTAGTGACCCAGTACTTC.